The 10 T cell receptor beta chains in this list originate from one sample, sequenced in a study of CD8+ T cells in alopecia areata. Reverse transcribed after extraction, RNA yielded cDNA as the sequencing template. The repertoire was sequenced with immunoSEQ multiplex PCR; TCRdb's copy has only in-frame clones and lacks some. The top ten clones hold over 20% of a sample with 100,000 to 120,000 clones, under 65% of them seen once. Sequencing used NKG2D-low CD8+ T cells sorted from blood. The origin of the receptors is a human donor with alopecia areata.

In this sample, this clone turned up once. In DNA form, the CDR3 reads TGTGCCAGCAGTTTGGCGGAAGAACAAGAGACCCAGTACTTC. Encoded protein: CASSLAEEQETQYF. This sequence joins TRBV28 and TRBJ2-5, with D uncertain. V was shortened by 3 bases and J by 2 bases, with 10 bases between the two germline ends. Germline lookup yields CDR1 MDHEN and CDR2 SYDVKM. The CDR3 covers 14 residues. The full variable domain, completed using reference TRBV28 and TRBJ2-5, is DVKVTQSSRYLVKRTGEKVFLECVQDMDHENMFWYRQDPGLGLRLIYFSYDVKMKEKGDIPEGYSVSREKKERFSLILESASTNQTSMYLCASSLAEEQETQYFGPGTRLLVL.

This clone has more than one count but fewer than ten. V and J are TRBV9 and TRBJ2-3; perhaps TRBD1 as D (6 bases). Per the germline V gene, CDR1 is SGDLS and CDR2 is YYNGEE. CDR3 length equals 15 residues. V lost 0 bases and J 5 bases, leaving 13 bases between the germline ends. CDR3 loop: CASSVGGQGGDTQYF. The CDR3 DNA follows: TGTGCCAGCAGCGTAGGGGGCCAAGGGGGAGATACGCAGTATTTT.

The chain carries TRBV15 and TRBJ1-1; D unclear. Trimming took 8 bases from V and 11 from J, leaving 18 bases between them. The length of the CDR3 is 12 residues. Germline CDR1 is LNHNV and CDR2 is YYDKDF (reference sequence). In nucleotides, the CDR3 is TGTGCCACCGCGATGGACCGGGCGCCCGCTTTCTTT. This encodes CATAMDRAPAFF.

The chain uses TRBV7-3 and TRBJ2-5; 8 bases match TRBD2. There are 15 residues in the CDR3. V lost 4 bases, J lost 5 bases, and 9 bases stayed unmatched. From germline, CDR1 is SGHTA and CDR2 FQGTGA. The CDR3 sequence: CASSSSGSAGETQYF. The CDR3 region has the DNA TGTGCCAGCAGCTCAAGCGGGAGTGCCGGGGAGACCCAGTACTTC.

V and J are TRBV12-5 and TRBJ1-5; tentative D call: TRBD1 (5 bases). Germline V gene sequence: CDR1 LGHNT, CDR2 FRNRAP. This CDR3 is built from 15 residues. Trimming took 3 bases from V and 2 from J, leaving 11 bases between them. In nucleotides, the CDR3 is TGTGCTAGTGGTTTTATGACGACAGGCAATCAGCCCCAGCATTTT. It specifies CASGFMTTGNQPQHF.

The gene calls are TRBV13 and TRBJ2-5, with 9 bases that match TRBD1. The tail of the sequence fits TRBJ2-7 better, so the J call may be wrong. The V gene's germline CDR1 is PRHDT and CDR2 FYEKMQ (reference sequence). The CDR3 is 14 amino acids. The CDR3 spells CASSPGTGSYEQYF. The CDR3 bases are TGTGCCAGCAGCCCTGGGACAGGGAGCTACGAGCAGTACTTC.

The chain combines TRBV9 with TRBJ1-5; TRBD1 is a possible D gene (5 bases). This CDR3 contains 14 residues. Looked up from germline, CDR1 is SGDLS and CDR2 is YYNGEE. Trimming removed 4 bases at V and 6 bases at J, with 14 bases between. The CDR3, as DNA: TGTGCCAGCAGCCTCGGGGGAGGTGGTCAGCCCCAGCATTTT. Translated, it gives CASSLGGGGQPQHF. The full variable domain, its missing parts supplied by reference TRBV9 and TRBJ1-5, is DSGVTQTPKHLITATGQRVTLRCSPRSGDLSVYWYQQSLDQGLQFLIQYYNGEERAKGNILERFSAQQFPDLHSELNLSSLELGDSALYFCASSLGGGGQPQHFGDGTRLSIL.

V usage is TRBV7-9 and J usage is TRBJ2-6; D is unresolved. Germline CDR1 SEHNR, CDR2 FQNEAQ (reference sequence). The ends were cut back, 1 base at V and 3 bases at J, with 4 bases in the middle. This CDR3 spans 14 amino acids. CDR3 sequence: CASSLVVGANVLTF. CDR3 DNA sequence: TGTGCCAGCAGCTTAGTGGTTGGGGCCAACGTCCTGACTTTC.

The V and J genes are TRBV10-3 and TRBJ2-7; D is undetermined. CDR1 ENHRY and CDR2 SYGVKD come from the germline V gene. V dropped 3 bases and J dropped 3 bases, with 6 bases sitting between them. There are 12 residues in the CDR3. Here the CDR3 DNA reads TGTGCCATCAGTGACAGTTACTACGAGCAGTACTTC. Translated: CAISDSYYEQYF.

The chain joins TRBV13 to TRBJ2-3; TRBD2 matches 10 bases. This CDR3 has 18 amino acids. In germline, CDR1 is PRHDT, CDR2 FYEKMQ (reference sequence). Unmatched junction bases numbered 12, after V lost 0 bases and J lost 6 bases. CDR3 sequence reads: CASSLGKASGSRLDTQYF. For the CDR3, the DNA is TGTGCCAGCAGCTTAGGCAAGGCTAGCGGGAGTCGTTTGGATACGCAGTATTTT.